Listed below are T cell receptor beta chains from one sample, sequenced in a study of blood T cell repertoires in COVID-19. Sequenced by immunoSEQ multiplex PCR; TCRdb stores in-frame clones only, minus some. Here the sample spans 150,000 to 200,000 clones, around 81% being singletons. The sample comprised peripheral blood. The receptor set was obtained from a man aged 60-69 years with active or convalescent COVID-19. Each CDR3 is given with its conserved first and last residue. Fields, in order: J gene, V gene, D gene, clone size, CDR3 DNA, CDR3 protein. The D gene is left open where the match is weak. Clone size is given for some rows only: seen once, a few or many times, or a class if the clone is expanded.

j_call: TRBJ2-1
v_call: TRBV6-1
d_call: TRBD1
clone_size: .
cdr3_nt: TGTGCCAGCAGTGGGGACAGGGGGTACAATGAGCAGTTCTTC
cdr3_aa: CASSGDRGYNEQFF

j_call: TRBJ1-2
v_call: TRBV19
d_call: TRBD1
clone_size: .
cdr3_nt: TGTGCCAGTAGTATAGGACAGGGGGCGCGCGACGGCTACACCTTC
cdr3_aa: CASSIGQGARDGYTF

j_call: TRBJ1-5
v_call: TRBV5-1
d_call: .
clone_size: .
cdr3_nt: TGCGCCAGCAGCCCAGGGAGCAATCAGCCCCAGCATTTT
cdr3_aa: CASSPGSNQPQHF

j_call: TRBJ1-1
v_call: TRBV12-5
d_call: TRBD1
clone_size: .
cdr3_nt: TGTGCTAGTGTAACAGGGGTAAACCGAGCTTTCTTT
cdr3_aa: CASVTGVNRAFF

j_call: TRBJ1-3
v_call: TRBV5-1
d_call: .
clone_size: .
cdr3_nt: TGCGCCAGCAGTGACTCCGCGAGCTCTGGAAACACCATATATTTT
cdr3_aa: CASSDSASSGNTIYF

j_call: TRBJ1-6
v_call: TRBV7-8
d_call: .
clone_size: .
cdr3_nt: TGTGCCAGCAGCTCGATACCGGGACATTCGGGGGGGATTTATAATTCACCCCTCCACTTT
cdr3_aa: CASSSIPGHSGGIYNSPLHF

j_call: TRBJ1-5
v_call: TRBV19
d_call: TRBD1
clone_size: .
cdr3_nt: TGTGCCAGTAGTATCTATGGGACAGCACAACATCAGCCCCAGCATTTT
cdr3_aa: CASSIYGTAQHQPQHF

j_call: TRBJ2-5
v_call: TRBV11-2
d_call: .
clone_size: once
cdr3_nt: TGTGCCAGCAGCTTAGGGACTAACCAAGAGACCCAGTACTTC
cdr3_aa: CASSLGTNQETQYF

j_call: TRBJ1-1
v_call: TRBV7-2
d_call: .
clone_size: few
cdr3_nt: TGTGCCAGCAGCCCCACCCCCGGGACTGAAGCTTTCTTT
cdr3_aa: CASSPTPGTEAFF

j_call: TRBJ1-2
v_call: TRBV12-3/TRBV12-4
d_call: .
clone_size: .
cdr3_nt: TGTGCCAGCAGGGACAGCTATGGCTACACCTTC
cdr3_aa: CASRDSYGYTF

j_call: TRBJ2-7
v_call: TRBV10-3
d_call: TRBD1
clone_size: .
cdr3_nt: TGTGCCATCAGTGAGTCTGGACAGGGCCCGTCCGAGCAGTACTTC
cdr3_aa: CAISESGQGPSEQYF

j_call: TRBJ2-2
v_call: TRBV28
d_call: .
clone_size: .
cdr3_nt: TGTGCCAGCAGGCCCACAGGGGGGGTCACCGGGGAGCTGTTTTTT
cdr3_aa: CASRPTGGVTGELFF

j_call: TRBJ1-1
v_call: TRBV7-2
d_call: TRBD1
clone_size: .
cdr3_nt: TGTGCCAGCAGCCAATCCTGGACAGGTCGGAACACTGAAGCTTTCTTT
cdr3_aa: CASSQSWTGRNTEAFF

j_call: TRBJ2-7
v_call: TRBV7-2
d_call: TRBD2
clone_size: few
cdr3_nt: TGTGCCAGCAGCGGACAAGCGGGAGGTGGAGAGCAGTACTTC
cdr3_aa: CASSGQAGGGEQYF

j_call: TRBJ2-2
v_call: TRBV7-9
d_call: .
clone_size: .
cdr3_nt: TGTGCCAGCAGCTTGGAGTCAATAGGCACCGGGGAGCTGTTTTTT
cdr3_aa: CASSLESIGTGELFF

j_call: TRBJ2-1
v_call: TRBV28
d_call: TRBD2
clone_size: .
cdr3_nt: TGTGCCAGCAGGACCCCTAGCGGGAGTGGCTATGAGCAGTTCTTC
cdr3_aa: CASRTPSGSGYEQFF

j_call: TRBJ1-4
v_call: TRBV28
d_call: .
clone_size: .
cdr3_nt: TGTGCCAGCAGTTTCTTTTTGGGGACACGATCGAATGAAAAACTGTTTTTT
cdr3_aa: CASSFFLGTRSNEKLFF

j_call: TRBJ2-1
v_call: TRBV2
d_call: TRBD2
clone_size: .
cdr3_nt: TGTGCCAGCAGTGACCCGATCCCGGGAGGGAGGGAGTTCTTC
cdr3_aa: CASSDPIPGGREFF

j_call: TRBJ2-2
v_call: TRBV5-6
d_call: TRBD2
clone_size: .
cdr3_nt: TGTGCCAGCAGCTTTGGCGGGAGAGCTCGGACCGGGGAGCTGTTTTTT
cdr3_aa: CASSFGGRARTGELFF

j_call: TRBJ1-1
v_call: TRBV4-1
d_call: TRBD1
clone_size: .
cdr3_nt: TGCGCCAGCAGCCCCCAACAGGGGGCCGAAACGAACACTGAAGCTTTCTTT
cdr3_aa: CASSPQQGAETNTEAFF

j_call: TRBJ2-3
v_call: TRBV9
d_call: TRBD2
clone_size: .
cdr3_nt: TGTGCCAGCAGCGCGGGTTGGACTAGCGGCACAGATACGCAGTATTTT
cdr3_aa: CASSAGWTSGTDTQYF

j_call: TRBJ2-7
v_call: TRBV7-9
d_call: TRBD1
clone_size: .
cdr3_nt: TGTGCCAGCAGCTTAGGGCAGGGGGAAGTCTACGAGCAGTACTTC
cdr3_aa: CASSLGQGEVYEQYF

j_call: TRBJ2-3
v_call: TRBV29-1
d_call: TRBD1
clone_size: .
cdr3_nt: TGCAGCGTTGATCGACAGGGGACAGATACGCAGTATTTT
cdr3_aa: CSVDRQGTDTQYF

j_call: TRBJ1-2
v_call: TRBV7-2
d_call: TRBD1
clone_size: .
cdr3_nt: TGTGCCAGCAGCTTAGATACAGGGGCTAACTATGGCTACACCTTC
cdr3_aa: CASSLDTGANYGYTF

j_call: TRBJ2-7
v_call: TRBV2
d_call: .
clone_size: .
cdr3_nt: TGTGCCAGCAGTGTTTCTCCAGGTTACTACGAGCAGTACTTC
cdr3_aa: CASSVSPGYYEQYF

j_call: TRBJ1-5
v_call: TRBV7-2
d_call: .
clone_size: .
cdr3_nt: TGTGCCAGCAGCTTAAGGGTCGGGGATCAGCCCCAGCATTTT
cdr3_aa: CASSLRVGDQPQHF

j_call: TRBJ1-6
v_call: TRBV2
d_call: .
clone_size: .
cdr3_nt: TGTGCCAGCGCCAGGGAGGGATCCTATAATTCACCCCTCCACTTT
cdr3_aa: CASAREGSYNSPLHF

j_call: TRBJ1-4
v_call: TRBV27
d_call: TRBD1
clone_size: .
cdr3_nt: TGTGCCAGCAGGTCGGCAGGGGGCCCTTTTAATGAAAAACTGTTTTTT
cdr3_aa: CASRSAGGPFNEKLFF

j_call: TRBJ2-1
v_call: TRBV4-1
d_call: .
clone_size: .
cdr3_nt: TGCGCCAGCAGCCAAGATCTCAGGGGGGCGGGCGATGAGCAGTTCTTC
cdr3_aa: CASSQDLRGAGDEQFF

j_call: TRBJ2-7
v_call: TRBV11-2
d_call: TRBD1
clone_size: .
cdr3_nt: TGTGCCAGCAGCTTAGGCCGGACAGGTGATTTCCGGAACGAGCAGTACTTC
cdr3_aa: CASSLGRTGDFRNEQYF

j_call: TRBJ1-2
v_call: TRBV4-1
d_call: TRBD1
clone_size: .
cdr3_nt: TGCGCCAGCAGCCAAGGGGACAGTCTTGACAACTATGGCTACACCTTC
cdr3_aa: CASSQGDSLDNYGYTF

j_call: TRBJ2-3
v_call: TRBV6-1
d_call: .
clone_size: .
cdr3_nt: TGTGCCAGCAGTGCGGAGACAGTAAAAGCCACAGATACGCAGTATTTT
cdr3_aa: CASSAETVKATDTQYF

j_call: TRBJ1-6
v_call: TRBV6-6
d_call: .
clone_size: few
cdr3_nt: TGTGCCAGCGCCACTGCGAGTAATTCACCCCTCCACTTT
cdr3_aa: CASATASNSPLHF

j_call: TRBJ2-3
v_call: TRBV10-3
d_call: .
clone_size: .
cdr3_nt: TGTGCCATCAGTGGGGCTAGCTTAAGCACAGATACGCAGTATTTT
cdr3_aa: CAISGASLSTDTQYF

j_call: TRBJ1-6
v_call: TRBV9
d_call: .
clone_size: .
cdr3_nt: TGTGCCAGCAGCGTAGGACAGTTTAGCTCCTATAATTCACCCCTCCACTTT
cdr3_aa: CASSVGQFSSYNSPLHF

j_call: TRBJ1-4
v_call: TRBV19
d_call: TRBD1
clone_size: few
cdr3_nt: TGTGCCAGTAGTGGCGACAGGGGGCGGGAAAAACTGTTTTTT
cdr3_aa: CASSGDRGREKLFF

j_call: TRBJ1-4
v_call: TRBV25-1
d_call: .
clone_size: .
cdr3_nt: TGTGCCAGCAGTGAAGGCCAGGCCGCAGTGGAAAAACTGTTTTTT
cdr3_aa: CASSEGQAAVEKLFF

j_call: TRBJ2-1
v_call: TRBV12-5
d_call: .
clone_size: .
cdr3_nt: TGTGCTAGTGGTTTGGACGGGGTTCGGGAGCAGTTCTTC
cdr3_aa: CASGLDGVREQFF

j_call: TRBJ1-5
v_call: TRBV15
d_call: .
clone_size: .
cdr3_nt: TGTGCCACCAGCAGAGCCCGGGAGTTTCAGCCCCAGCATTTT
cdr3_aa: CATSRAREFQPQHF

j_call: TRBJ2-7
v_call: TRBV29-1
d_call: TRBD1
clone_size: .
cdr3_nt: TGCAGCGCCCGAAGGACAGGCTCGCTCGAGCAGTACTTC
cdr3_aa: CSARRTGSLEQYF

j_call: TRBJ1-2
v_call: TRBV3-1/TRBV3-2
d_call: .
clone_size: once
cdr3_nt: TGTGCCAGCAGCCAAGAAACGGTGTATGGCTACACCTTC
cdr3_aa: CASSQETVYGYTF

j_call: TRBJ1-2
v_call: TRBV5-6
d_call: .
clone_size: .
cdr3_nt: TGTGCCAGCAGCTTCCAATCCACAGGGCGCTATGGCTACACCTTC
cdr3_aa: CASSFQSTGRYGYTF

j_call: TRBJ1-2
v_call: TRBV7-8
d_call: .
clone_size: .
cdr3_nt: TGTGCCAGCAGCTTTAGGGGGTGGCAAGGGCCGAATGGCTACACCTTC
cdr3_aa: CASSFRGWQGPNGYTF

j_call: TRBJ1-1
v_call: TRBV6-5
d_call: .
clone_size: .
cdr3_nt: TGTGCCAGCAGGCGTCAGGCGATGAACACTGAAGCTTTCTTT
cdr3_aa: CASRRQAMNTEAFF

j_call: TRBJ2-6
v_call: TRBV3-1/TRBV3-2
d_call: .
clone_size: once
cdr3_nt: TGTGCCAGCACAGGGGTAAGCTCTGGGGCCAACGTCCTGACTTTC
cdr3_aa: CASTGVSSGANVLTF

j_call: TRBJ2-3
v_call: TRBV5-1
d_call: TRBD2
clone_size: .
cdr3_nt: TGCGCCAGCAGCTTGGCGCTAGCGGGAGGCACAGATACGCAGTATTTT
cdr3_aa: CASSLALAGGTDTQYF

j_call: TRBJ2-1
v_call: TRBV11-2
d_call: .
clone_size: once
cdr3_nt: TGTGCCAGCAGCCTCAGGGCGACCGGAAGTGGACGGTACAATGAGCAGTTCTTC
cdr3_aa: CASSLRATGSGRYNEQFF

j_call: TRBJ2-2
v_call: TRBV29-1
d_call: TRBD2
clone_size: few
cdr3_nt: TGCAGCGTTCGAGCGGGAGCGGACACCGGGGAGCTGTTTTTT
cdr3_aa: CSVRAGADTGELFF

j_call: TRBJ1-2
v_call: TRBV7-9
d_call: .
clone_size: .
cdr3_nt: TGTGCCAGCAGCTCCGGCCCCCGGGAAGGGACCTTC
cdr3_aa: CASSSGPREGTF

j_call: TRBJ1-2
v_call: TRBV4-1
d_call: .
clone_size: .
cdr3_nt: TGCGCCAGCAGCTCCGACAGCATCCCAAGCTATGGCTACACCTTC
cdr3_aa: CASSSDSIPSYGYTF